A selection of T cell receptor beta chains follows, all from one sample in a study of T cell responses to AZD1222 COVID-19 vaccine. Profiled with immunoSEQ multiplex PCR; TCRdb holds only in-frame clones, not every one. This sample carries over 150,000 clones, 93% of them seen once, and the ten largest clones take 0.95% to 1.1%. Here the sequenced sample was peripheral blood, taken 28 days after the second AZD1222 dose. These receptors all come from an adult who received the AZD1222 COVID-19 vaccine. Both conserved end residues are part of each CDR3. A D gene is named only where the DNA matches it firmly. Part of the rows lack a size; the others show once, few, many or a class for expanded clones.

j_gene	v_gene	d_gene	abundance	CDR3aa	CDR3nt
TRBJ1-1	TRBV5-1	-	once	CASSFNVGNTEAFF	TGCGCCAGCAGCTTTAATGTCGGGAACACTGAAGCTTTCTTT
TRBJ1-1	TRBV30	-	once	CAWGVRDTEAFF	TGTGCCTGGGGGGTTCGGGACACTGAAGCTTTCTTT
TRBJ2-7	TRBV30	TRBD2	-	CAWSGGAYEQYF	TGTGCCTGGAGCGGGGGGGCCTACGAGCAGTACTTC
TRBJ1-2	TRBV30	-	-	CAWSVQARLYGYTF	TGTGCCTGGAGTGTACAGGCCCGCCTGTATGGCTACACCTTC
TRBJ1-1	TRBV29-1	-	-	CSAGGPGVGTEAFF	TGCAGCGCCGGTGGGCCAGGGGTTGGCACTGAAGCTTTCTTT
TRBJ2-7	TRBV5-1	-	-	CASSLGSPPYEQYF	TGCGCCAGCAGCTTGGGTAGCCCTCCCTACGAGCAGTACTTC
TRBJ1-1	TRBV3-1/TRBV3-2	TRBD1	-	CASRRGQGRKAFF	TGTGCCAGCAGAAGAGGACAGGGGCGGAAAGCTTTCTTT
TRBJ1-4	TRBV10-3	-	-	CAISEVQGLEKLFF	TGTGCCATCAGTGAGGTCCAGGGGTTGGAAAAACTGTTTTTT
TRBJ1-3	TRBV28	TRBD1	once	CASSTPGQGSSVRGNTIYF	TGTGCCAGCAGTACTCCGGGACAGGGGAGTTCGGTACGTGGAAACACCATATATTTT
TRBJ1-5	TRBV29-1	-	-	CSDIREFGQPQHF	TGCAGCGACATCAGGGAATTTGGACAGCCCCAGCATTTT
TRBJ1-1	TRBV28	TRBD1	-	CASRNRDRGGTEAFF	TGTGCCAGCAGAAACCGGGACAGGGGAGGAACTGAAGCTTTCTTT
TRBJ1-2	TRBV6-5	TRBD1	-	CASSYGDRAGYGYTF	TGTGCCAGCAGTTACGGGGACAGGGCAGGCTATGGCTACACCTTC
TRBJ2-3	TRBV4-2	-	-	CASSQEGTAVDTQYF	TGTGCCAGCAGCCAAGAAGGGACCGCGGTGGATACGCAGTATTTT
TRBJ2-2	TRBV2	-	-	CASSALVNTGELFF	TGTGCCAGCAGTGCGTTAGTGAACACCGGGGAGCTGTTTTTT
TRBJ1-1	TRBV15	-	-	CATSRGVVTEAFF	TGTGCCACCAGCAGGGGGGTAGTCACTGAAGCTTTCTTT
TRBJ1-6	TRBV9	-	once	CASGVSDYNSPLHF	TGTGCCAGCGGGGTCTCTGACTATAATTCACCCCTCCACTTT
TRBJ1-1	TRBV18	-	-	CASSPLTGNTEAFF	TGTGCCAGCTCACCCCTGACGGGGAACACTGAAGCTTTCTTT
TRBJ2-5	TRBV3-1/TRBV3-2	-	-	CASKYGFSPTQETQYF	TGTGCCAGCAAATATGGGTTTAGTCCCACCCAAGAGACCCAGTACTTC
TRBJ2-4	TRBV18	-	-	CASSPRLEQLAKNIQYF	TGTGCCAGCTCACCACGTTTAGAACAGCTGGCCAAAAACATTCAGTACTTC
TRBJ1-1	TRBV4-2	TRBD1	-	CASSRGGQVNTEAFF	TGTGCCAGCAGCCGGGGGGGACAGGTGAACACTGAAGCTTTCTTT
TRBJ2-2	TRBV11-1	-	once	CASSLGQGRITGELFF	TGTGCCAGCAGCTTAGGTCAGGGGCGGATTACCGGGGAGCTGTTTTTT
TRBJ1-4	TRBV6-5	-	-	CASRPPQGPPFF	TGTGCCAGCAGACCACCGCAGGGGCCCCCGTTTTTT
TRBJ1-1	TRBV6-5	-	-	CASSYSMGEDTEAFF	TGTGCCAGCAGTTACTCGATGGGGGAGGACACTGAAGCTTTCTTT
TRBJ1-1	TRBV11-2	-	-	CASSSTQGREAEAFF	TGTGCCAGCAGCTCGACCCAGGGGAGGGAGGCTGAAGCTTTCTTT
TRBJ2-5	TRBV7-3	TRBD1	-	CASSSTGTGAGETQYF	TGTGCCAGCAGCTCAACCGGGACAGGGGCAGGGGAGACCCAGTACTTC
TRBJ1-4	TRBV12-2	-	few	CASRWDASSPNEKLFF	TGTGCAAGTCGCTGGGACGCTTCCTCCCCGAATGAAAAACTGTTTTTT
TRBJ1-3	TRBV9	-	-	CASSRGDHSGNTIYF	TGTGCCAGCAGCCGGGGAGATCACTCTGGAAACACCATATATTTT
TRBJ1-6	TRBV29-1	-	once	CSVRLQENSPLHF	TGCAGCGTTCGCCTACAGGAGAATTCACCCCTCCACTTT
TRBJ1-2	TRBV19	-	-	CASSILLADYGYTF	TGTGCCAGTAGTATTCTCTTGGCAGACTATGGCTACACCTTC
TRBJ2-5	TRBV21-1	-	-	CASSKQETQYF	TGTGCCAGCAGCAAACAAGAGACCCAGTACTTC
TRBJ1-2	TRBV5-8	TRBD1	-	CASSWGDSNYGYTF	TGTGCCAGCAGCTGGGGGGACAGTAACTATGGCTACACCTTC
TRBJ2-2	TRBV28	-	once	CASSDTGTLQELFF	TGTGCCAGCAGTGACACCGGGACGCTACAGGAGCTGTTTTTT
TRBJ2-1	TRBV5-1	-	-	CASSFGSIYNEQFF	TGCGCCAGCAGCTTTGGGTCTATCTACAATGAGCAGTTCTTC
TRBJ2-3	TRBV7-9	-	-	CASSVQGTTDTQYF	TGTGCCAGCAGCGTCCAGGGAACCACAGATACGCAGTATTTT
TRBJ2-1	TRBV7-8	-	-	CASSPTGSYNEQFF	TGTGCCAGCAGCCCCACAGGATCCTACAATGAGCAGTTCTTC
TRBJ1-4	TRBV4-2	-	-	CASSQDPFVRGHSTNEKLFF	TGTGCCAGCAGCCAAGATCCGTTTGTCCGGGGCCATTCAACTAATGAAAAACTGTTTTTT
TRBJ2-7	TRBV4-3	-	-	CASSQGDRGTYEQYF	TGCGCCAGCAGCCAGGGGGACCGCGGTACCTACGAGCAGTACTTC
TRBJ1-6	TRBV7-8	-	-	CASSLAPRTDNSPLHF	TGTGCCAGCAGCTTAGCCCCAAGGACAGACAATTCACCCCTCCACTTT
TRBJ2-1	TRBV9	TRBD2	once	CASGGRGLAGGNEQFF	TGTGCCAGCGGCGGTAGAGGCCTAGCGGGGGGGAATGAGCAGTTCTTC
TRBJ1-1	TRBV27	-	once	CASSPGRNTEAFF	TGTGCCAGCAGTCCGGGGCGGAACACTGAAGCTTTCTTT
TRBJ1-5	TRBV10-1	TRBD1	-	CASSEKGTGKGLSNQPQHF	TGCGCCAGCAGTGAGAAGGGGACAGGGAAGGGTCTGAGCAATCAGCCCCAGCATTTT
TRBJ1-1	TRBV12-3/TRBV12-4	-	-	CASSGGTLAAFF	TGTGCCAGCAGTGGAGGGACCCTAGCAGCTTTCTTT
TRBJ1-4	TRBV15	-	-	CATSRDDAGLGEKLFF	TGTGCCACCAGCAGAGATGATGCGGGGCTTGGTGAAAAACTGTTTTTT
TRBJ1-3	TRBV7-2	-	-	CASSQRGAGNTIYF	TGTGCCAGCAGCCAGCGGGGGGCTGGAAACACCATATATTTT
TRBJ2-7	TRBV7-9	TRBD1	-	CASSLDGQGREQYF	TGTGCCAGCAGCTTAGACGGACAGGGGCGCGAGCAGTACTTC